This is a list of T cell receptor beta chains from one sample in a study of response to subunit inactivated influenza vaccine. One entry per CDR3 protein, called by TCRdb with MiXCR from the RT-PCR reads. The sample shows 500,000 to 550,000 distinct CDR3 sequences, approximately 7.8% of them seen only once. The sequences come from PBMCs from blood, collected less than 25 months after vaccination. The receptors stem from a man between 50 and 70 years old who received an inactivated influenza vaccine. The CDR3 runs from the conserved cysteine through the conserved F or W. D genes are given only for firm matches. Size tells how often a clone was seen (once, few, many) or the class of an expanded clone, and some rows leave it out.

clone size: few; V gene: TRBV4-3; J gene: TRBJ2-2; D gene: -; CDR3 DNA: TGCGCCAGCAGCCAGCAGGGCAGGACCGGGGAGCTGTTTTTT; CDR3 protein: CASSQQGRTGELFF
clone size: few; V gene: TRBV11-2; J gene: TRBJ2-3; D gene: TRBD2; CDR3 DNA: TGTGCCAGCAGCTTCAGGTGGGCTAGCGGGGGCCGAAACACAGATACGCAGTATTTT; CDR3 protein: CASSFRWASGGRNTDTQYF
clone size: many; V gene: TRBV12-3/TRBV12-4; J gene: TRBJ2-2; D gene: -; CDR3 DNA: TGTGCCAGCGGGTGGACAGCCTCGAACACCGGGGAGCTGTTTTTT; CDR3 protein: CASGWTASNTGELFF
clone size: many; V gene: TRBV5-1; J gene: TRBJ2-2; D gene: -; CDR3 DNA: TGCGCCAGCAGCGAAGGGAACACCGGGGAGCTGTTTTTT; CDR3 protein: CASSEGNTGELFF
clone size: -; V gene: TRBV15; J gene: TRBJ2-7; D gene: TRBD1; CDR3 DNA: TGTGCCACCAGCAGAGGGGGGACAGGGGGCTCCTACGAGCAGTACTTC; CDR3 protein: CATSRGGTGGSYEQYF
clone size: many; V gene: TRBV4-3; J gene: TRBJ2-2; D gene: -; CDR3 DNA: TGCGCCAGCAGCTACGGCCCCGGGGAGCTGTTTTTT; CDR3 protein: CASSYGPGELFF
clone size: many; V gene: TRBV6-2/TRBV6-3; J gene: TRBJ2-7; D gene: TRBD1; CDR3 DNA: TGTGCCAGCAGTTACTCGAAGGCGCAGGGGGCCTACGAGCAGTACTTC; CDR3 protein: CASSYSKAQGAYEQYF
clone size: -; V gene: TRBV11-3; J gene: TRBJ2-7; D gene: -; CDR3 DNA: TGTGCCAGCAGCTTAGATCAAGTCTACGAGCAGTACTTC; CDR3 protein: CASSLDQVYEQYF
clone size: -; V gene: TRBV4-2; J gene: TRBJ1-2; D gene: TRBD1; CDR3 DNA: TGTGCCAGCAACACAGAGGACAGGGGGTACGACTACACCTTC; CDR3 protein: CASNTEDRGYDYTF
clone size: few; V gene: TRBV20-1; J gene: TRBJ2-2; D gene: TRBD2; CDR3 DNA: TGCAGTGCTAGTATACTAGCGGGCCTGAACACCGGGGAGCTGTTTTTT; CDR3 protein: CSASILAGLNTGELFF
clone size: -; V gene: TRBV6-1; J gene: TRBJ2-1; D gene: TRBD2; CDR3 DNA: TGTGCCAGCAAGCTAGCGGGAGGTAGAAATGAGCAGTTCTTC; CDR3 protein: CASKLAGGRNEQFF
clone size: -; V gene: TRBV3-1; J gene: TRBJ2-1; D gene: -; CDR3 DNA: TGTGCCAGCAGCCAAGATCGGGGGAATCACGGCAATGAGCAGTTCTTC; CDR3 protein: CASSQDRGNHGNEQFF
clone size: many; V gene: TRBV29-1; J gene: TRBJ1-6; D gene: -; CDR3 DNA: TGCAGCGTTAGGACAGAGTATAATTCACCCCTCCACTTT; CDR3 protein: CSVRTEYNSPLHF
clone size: few; V gene: TRBV3-1; J gene: TRBJ2-7; D gene: -; CDR3 DNA: TGTGCCAGCAGCCAAATCCAGCCTCCCGGCCTCTACGAGCAGTACTTC; CDR3 protein: CASSQIQPPGLYEQYF
clone size: -; V gene: TRBV11-3; J gene: TRBJ2-1; D gene: -; CDR3 DNA: TGTGCCAGCAGTCGGAGGGGATCTTGGGACAATGAGCAGTTCTTC; CDR3 protein: CASSRRGSWDNEQFF
clone size: many; V gene: TRBV19; J gene: TRBJ1-5; D gene: -; CDR3 DNA: TGTGCCAGTAGTAAGACAGTTTGGCAGCCCCAGCATTTT; CDR3 protein: CASSKTVWQPQHF
clone size: many; V gene: TRBV19; J gene: TRBJ1-2; D gene: TRBD1; CDR3 DNA: TGTGCCAGTAGTAGAGTGGACAGGTTCGGTGGCTACACCTTC; CDR3 protein: CASSRVDRFGGYTF
clone size: few; V gene: TRBV28; J gene: TRBJ1-3; D gene: TRBD1; CDR3 DNA: TGTGCCAGCAGTCCTACAGGGGGATCAATATCTGGAAACACCATATATTTT; CDR3 protein: CASSPTGGSISGNTIYF
clone size: -; V gene: TRBV5-5; J gene: TRBJ2-1; D gene: -; CDR3 DNA: TGTGCCAGCAGCTTGACCGGACAAGAGTACAATGAGCAGTTCTTC; CDR3 protein: CASSLTGQEYNEQFF
clone size: many; V gene: TRBV25-1; J gene: TRBJ2-1; D gene: -; CDR3 DNA: TGTGCCAGCAGTGATGGCAGCTCCTACAATGAGCAGTTCTTC; CDR3 protein: CASSDGSSYNEQFF
clone size: -; V gene: TRBV6-5; J gene: TRBJ2-1; D gene: -; CDR3 DNA: TGTGCCAGCAGTTACCTCGGGCCTTACAATGAGCAGTTCTTC; CDR3 protein: CASSYLGPYNEQFF
clone size: -; V gene: TRBV7-8; J gene: TRBJ1-2; D gene: TRBD1; CDR3 DNA: TGTGCCAGCAGCCGGACAGGGGGCTTGGGCTACACCTTC; CDR3 protein: CASSRTGGLGYTF
clone size: many; V gene: TRBV21-1; J gene: TRBJ1-5; D gene: -; CDR3 DNA: TGTGCCAGCAGCAAAGTGTCCTCGGGTTATAGCAATCAGCCCCAGCATTTT; CDR3 protein: CASSKVSSGYSNQPQHF
clone size: few; V gene: TRBV7-9; J gene: TRBJ1-1; D gene: -; CDR3 DNA: TGTGCCAGCGGGGCCAGGATTGGCGCTTTCTTT; CDR3 protein: CASGARIGAFF
clone size: many; V gene: TRBV5-1; J gene: TRBJ1-1; D gene: TRBD1; CDR3 DNA: TGCGCCAGCAGCGTCACACAGGGGAGTGGGACTGAAGCTTTCTTT; CDR3 protein: CASSVTQGSGTEAFF
clone size: few; V gene: TRBV29-1; J gene: TRBJ2-3; D gene: TRBD2; CDR3 DNA: TGCAGCGTTGTCAGCGGGAGTTTCACAGATACGCAGTATTTT; CDR3 protein: CSVVSGSFTDTQYF
clone size: -; V gene: TRBV29-1; J gene: TRBJ1-1; D gene: -; CDR3 DNA: TGCAGCGTCGCCGTCTTTGGTGAAGCTTTCTTT; CDR3 protein: CSVAVFGEAFF
clone size: few; V gene: TRBV4-2; J gene: TRBJ2-7; D gene: -; CDR3 DNA: TGTGCCAGCAGCCACTCGTCGGACTTTTCCTACGAGCAGTACTTC; CDR3 protein: CASSHSSDFSYEQYF
clone size: many; V gene: TRBV5-1; J gene: TRBJ2-7; D gene: -; CDR3 DNA: TGCGCCAGCAGCTTGGTTTACAGTCCGACCTACGAGCAGTACTTC; CDR3 protein: CASSLVYSPTYEQYF
clone size: few; V gene: TRBV4-3; J gene: TRBJ2-7; D gene: TRBD1; CDR3 DNA: TGCGCCAGCAGCCATGGTAGGACAGGGGCCCACGAGCAGTACTTC; CDR3 protein: CASSHGRTGAHEQYF
clone size: -; V gene: TRBV20-1; J gene: TRBJ2-7; D gene: TRBD1; CDR3 DNA: TGCAGTGCTAGAGAGTTTGGACAGGGAGATTTGCAGTACTTC; CDR3 protein: CSAREFGQGDLQYF
clone size: few; V gene: TRBV28; J gene: TRBJ2-7; D gene: -; CDR3 DNA: TGTGCCAGCAGTTTATCTGGGGAGGCCTACGAGCAGTACTTC; CDR3 protein: CASSLSGEAYEQYF
clone size: few; V gene: TRBV20-1; J gene: TRBJ1-1; D gene: -; CDR3 DNA: TGCAGTGCTGGAACGGCGGTGAACACTGAAGCTTTCTTT; CDR3 protein: CSAGTAVNTEAFF
clone size: few; V gene: TRBV6-5; J gene: TRBJ1-1; D gene: TRBD1; CDR3 DNA: TGTGCCAGCAGTTACGACAGGGTTTCCACTGAAGCTTTCTTT; CDR3 protein: CASSYDRVSTEAFF
clone size: many; V gene: TRBV29-1; J gene: TRBJ1-1; D gene: -; CDR3 DNA: TGCAGCGTTATAATCGTGTCGAACACTGAAGCTTTCTTT; CDR3 protein: CSVIIVSNTEAFF
clone size: many; V gene: TRBV5-1; J gene: TRBJ2-5; D gene: -; CDR3 DNA: TGCGCCAGCAGCTTGGACCATCAAGAGACCCAGTACTTC; CDR3 protein: CASSLDHQETQYF
clone size: few; V gene: TRBV20-1; J gene: TRBJ1-2; D gene: -; CDR3 DNA: TGCAGTGCCAGGGGTGGACAGTACGGCTACACCTTC; CDR3 protein: CSARGGQYGYTF
clone size: many; V gene: TRBV10-3; J gene: TRBJ2-1; D gene: -; CDR3 DNA: TGTGCCATCAGGGACTTTGAGGCAAATGAGCAGTTCTTC; CDR3 protein: CAIRDFEANEQFF
clone size: few; V gene: TRBV6-2/TRBV6-3; J gene: TRBJ2-2; D gene: -; CDR3 DNA: TGTGCCAGCCGATGGGGGTTCGCGAACACCGGGGAGCTGTTTTTT; CDR3 protein: CASRWGFANTGELFF
clone size: many; V gene: TRBV20-1; J gene: TRBJ2-1; D gene: TRBD2; CDR3 DNA: TGCAGTGCTAATCCCGGGACTAGCGGGATTAATGAGCAGTTCTTC; CDR3 protein: CSANPGTSGINEQFF
clone size: many; V gene: TRBV20-1; J gene: TRBJ1-3; D gene: -; CDR3 DNA: TGCAGTGCTAGAGATGTGGGAAGCTTCGCAGGAAACACCATATATTTT; CDR3 protein: CSARDVGSFAGNTIYF
clone size: -; V gene: TRBV6-2/TRBV6-3; J gene: TRBJ2-1; D gene: -; CDR3 DNA: TGTGCCAGCAGCATACCCCTTAATGAGCAGTTCTTC; CDR3 protein: CASSIPLNEQFF
clone size: many; V gene: TRBV5-1; J gene: TRBJ1-1; D gene: TRBD1; CDR3 DNA: TGCGCCAGCAGCACCGGACAGGGCACTGAAGCTTTCTTT; CDR3 protein: CASSTGQGTEAFF
clone size: many; V gene: TRBV7-2; J gene: TRBJ2-5; D gene: -; CDR3 DNA: TGTGCCAGCAGCTTAGATTTGGGTACAGAGACCCAGTACTTC; CDR3 protein: CASSLDLGTETQYF
clone size: -; V gene: TRBV4-2; J gene: TRBJ1-4; D gene: -; CDR3 DNA: TGTGCCAGCAGCCAAGATCGGGGACGGTCGAATGAAAAACTGTTTTTT; CDR3 protein: CASSQDRGRSNEKLFF
clone size: many; V gene: TRBV20-1; J gene: TRBJ2-1; D gene: -; CDR3 DNA: TGCAGTGCTAGGTCGCCGCGGACCCCCCAGTACAATGAGCAGTTCTTC; CDR3 protein: CSARSPRTPQYNEQFF
clone size: few; V gene: TRBV12-3/TRBV12-4; J gene: TRBJ1-5; D gene: TRBD1; CDR3 DNA: TGTGCCAGCAGCTTTACAGGGGGCAGGCGCAATCAGCCCCAGCATTTT; CDR3 protein: CASSFTGGRRNQPQHF
clone size: few; V gene: TRBV11-2; J gene: TRBJ2-5; D gene: -; CDR3 DNA: TGTGCCAGCAGCTTAGCCCAGATCCAAGAGACCCAGTACTTC; CDR3 protein: CASSLAQIQETQYF
clone size: few; V gene: TRBV7-2; J gene: TRBJ2-7; D gene: TRBD2; CDR3 DNA: TGTGCCAGCAGCTTAGTGGCTAGCGGGGCCCTACCCTACGAGCAGTACTTC; CDR3 protein: CASSLVASGALPYEQYF
clone size: many; V gene: TRBV5-1; J gene: TRBJ1-6; D gene: -; CDR3 DNA: TGCGCCAGCAGCTCCGGGACGAATTCACCCCTCCACTTT; CDR3 protein: CASSSGTNSPLHF
clone size: many; V gene: TRBV28; J gene: TRBJ1-3; D gene: -; CDR3 DNA: TGTGCCAGCAGGTTGGACCTTAGCTCTGGAAACACCATATATTTT; CDR3 protein: CASRLDLSSGNTIYF
clone size: -; V gene: TRBV28; J gene: TRBJ1-4; D gene: -; CDR3 DNA: TGTGCCAGCAGTTCGGGACAAGCTGATGAAAAACTGTTTTTT; CDR3 protein: CASSSGQADEKLFF
clone size: few; V gene: TRBV4-2; J gene: TRBJ1-3; D gene: -; CDR3 DNA: TGTGCCAGCAGCCAAGATCTCCCCTTCTCTGGAAACACCATATATTTT; CDR3 protein: CASSQDLPFSGNTIYF